This TCR beta chain comes out of a study of T cell repertoires in cytomegalovirus infection. Study-level information: The study used recently identified HLA-C-restricted and well-studied HLA-B-restricted CMV epitopes. Public TCR beta signatures were indicative of both CMV infection and a matching HLA type. Whole-study findings and limits: Dominating the ex vivo response were TCR beta clonotypes that were CMV-specific and HLA-C-restricted.

MiXCR, run by TCRdb on the reads, gives a single entry per CDR3 protein. The top ten hold less than 15% of the sample, which has 750,000 to 950,000 distinct CDR3 sequences, roughly 28% seen once. V was trimmed by 7 bases and J by 4 bases, leaving 23 bases between them. CDR1 is ENHRY, CDR2 SYGVKD, per germline. This CDR3 is 17 amino acids long. This clonotype was observed a few times. The antigen is unknown. The specimen was cultured CD8+ T cells from PBMCs, collected from culture after CMV antigen stimulation. The TCR originated in a human donor in good health (CMV status not recorded). Some clones in this sample may be carry-over from other donors' samples. J is TRBJ1-5 and V is TRBV10-3; the D gene is possibly TRBD1 (6 bases). CDR3 coding DNA: TGTGCCATCACCGACTTCGACAGGTTAGGAGAAAATCAGCCCCAGCATTTT. It translates to CAITDFDRLGENQPQHF.